The present TCR beta chain was sequenced within a study of blood T cell repertoires in COVID-19. Overall study context: Acute and convalescent COVID-19 specimens originated in the United States, Italy and Spain. The cDNA or gDNA used as material had been derived from T cells, B-cell-depleted T cells, or PBMCs.

In the original analysis: Using reference gene primer amplification, nucleated cell counts were estimated. Sequenced by immunoSEQ multiplex PCR; TCRdb stores in-frame clones only, minus some. Clone size and the V and J calls come from that table; the DNA yielded D and trimming. The profile covers 270,000 or so clones, with approximately 81% appearing a single time and about 2.9% taken by the ten largest. CDR3 length: 17 amino acids. CDR1 is MNHEY, CDR2 SVGEGT, per germline. The germline V and J ends were trimmed by 2 bases and 7 bases, with 21 bases remaining between them. This receptor was identified in an older woman with active or convalescent COVID-19. The rearrangement joins TRBV6-2 or TRBV6-3 to TRBJ2-1, with D possibly being TRBD1 (6 bases). Sequencing was performed on peripheral blood. The CDR3 DNA sequence: TGTGCCAGCAGTTACGCCACTCCGGACAGATTATGGAATGAGCAGTTCTTC. This gives the protein CASSYATPDRLWNEQFF.